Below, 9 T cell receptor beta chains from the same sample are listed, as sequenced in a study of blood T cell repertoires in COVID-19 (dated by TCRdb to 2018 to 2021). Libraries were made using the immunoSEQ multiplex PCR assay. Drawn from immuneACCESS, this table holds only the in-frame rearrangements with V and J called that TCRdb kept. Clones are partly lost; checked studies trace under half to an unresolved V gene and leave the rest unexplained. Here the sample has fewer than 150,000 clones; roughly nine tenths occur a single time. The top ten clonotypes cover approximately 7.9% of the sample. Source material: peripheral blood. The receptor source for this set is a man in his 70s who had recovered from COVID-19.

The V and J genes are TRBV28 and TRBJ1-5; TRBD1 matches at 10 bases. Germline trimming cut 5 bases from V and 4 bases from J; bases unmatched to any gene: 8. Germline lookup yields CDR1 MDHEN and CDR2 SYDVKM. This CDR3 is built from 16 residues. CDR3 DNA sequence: TGTGCCAGCAGTCCCGGGACAGGGGCCACAAATCAGCCCCAGCATTTT. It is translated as CASSPGTGATNQPQHF.

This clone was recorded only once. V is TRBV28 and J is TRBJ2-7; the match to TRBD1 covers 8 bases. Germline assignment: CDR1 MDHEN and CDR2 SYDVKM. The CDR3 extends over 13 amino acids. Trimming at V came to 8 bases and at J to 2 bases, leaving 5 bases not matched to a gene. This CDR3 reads CASGGTGPYEQYF. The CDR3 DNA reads TGTGCCAGCGGGGGGACAGGCCCCTACGAGCAGTACTTC.

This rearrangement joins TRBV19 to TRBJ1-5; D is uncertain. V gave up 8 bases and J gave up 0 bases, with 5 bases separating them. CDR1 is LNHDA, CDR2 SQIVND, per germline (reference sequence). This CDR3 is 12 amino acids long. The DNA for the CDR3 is TGTGCCAGTCGGTCTAGCAATCAGCCCCAGCATTTT. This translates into CASRSSNQPQHF.

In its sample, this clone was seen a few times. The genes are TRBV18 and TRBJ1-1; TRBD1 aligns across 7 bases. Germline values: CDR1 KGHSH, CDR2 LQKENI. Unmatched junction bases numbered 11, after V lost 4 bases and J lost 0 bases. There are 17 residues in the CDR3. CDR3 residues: CASSRSQGGGMNTEAFF. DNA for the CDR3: TGTGCCAGCTCACGATCTCAGGGGGGCGGGATGAACACTGAAGCTTTCTTT.

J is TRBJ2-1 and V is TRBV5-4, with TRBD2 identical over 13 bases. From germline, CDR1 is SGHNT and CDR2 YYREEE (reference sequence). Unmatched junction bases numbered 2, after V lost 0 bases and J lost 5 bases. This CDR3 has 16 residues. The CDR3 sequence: CASSLGGLAGDNEQFF. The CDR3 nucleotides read TGTGCCAGCAGCTTGGGCGGACTAGCGGGAGACAATGAGCAGTTCTTC.

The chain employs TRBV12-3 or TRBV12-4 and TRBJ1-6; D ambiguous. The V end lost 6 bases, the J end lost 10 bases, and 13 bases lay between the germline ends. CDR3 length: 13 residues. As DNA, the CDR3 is TGTGCCAGCAGCATAGGACTCGGCTCACCCCTCCACTTT. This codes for CASSIGLGSPLHF.

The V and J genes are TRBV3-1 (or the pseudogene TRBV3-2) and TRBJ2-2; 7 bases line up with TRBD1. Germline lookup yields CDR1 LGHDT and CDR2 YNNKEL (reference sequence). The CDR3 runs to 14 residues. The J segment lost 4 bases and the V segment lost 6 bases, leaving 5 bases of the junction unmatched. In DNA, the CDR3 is TGTGCCAGCAGACCGACAGGGACCACCGGGGAGCTGTTTTTT. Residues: CASRPTGTTGELFF.

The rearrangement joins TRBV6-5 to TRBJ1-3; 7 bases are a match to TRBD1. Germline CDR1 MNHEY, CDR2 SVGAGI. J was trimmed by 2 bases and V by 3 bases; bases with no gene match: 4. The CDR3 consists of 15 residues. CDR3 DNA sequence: TGTGCCAGCAGTTATACAGGGGCGGCTGGAAACACCATATATTTT. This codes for CASSYTGAAGNTIYF.

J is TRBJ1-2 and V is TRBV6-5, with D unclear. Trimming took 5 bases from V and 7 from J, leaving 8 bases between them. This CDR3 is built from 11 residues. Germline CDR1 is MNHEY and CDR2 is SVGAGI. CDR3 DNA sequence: TGTGCCAGCAGTAATTACGGTGGCTACACCTTC. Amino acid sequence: CASSNYGGYTF.